Below, 18 T cell receptor beta chains from the same sample are listed, as sequenced in a study of blood T cell repertoires in COVID-19. The protocol was immunoSEQ multiplex PCR, while the TCRdb copy is restricted to in-frame clones and leaves out a portion. The data show 65,000 to 95,000 clones, about 82% seen once. The material sequenced was peripheral blood. Receptors originate from an elderly man with active or convalescent COVID-19.

This chain uses TRBV10-1 with TRBJ1-1; D unclear. Germline V gene sequence: CDR1 WNHNN, CDR2 SYGVQD (reference sequence). The CDR3 extends over 15 amino acids. The V end lost 2 bases, the J end lost 1 base, and 11 bases lay between the germline ends. The CDR3 protein is CASSEHPGGNTEAFF. CDR3 in DNA: TGCGCCAGCAGTGAGCACCCAGGTGGGAACACTGAAGCTTTCTTT.

V usage is TRBV7-2 and J usage is TRBJ2-5; D may be TRBD1 (5 bases). Germline-derived CDR1 and CDR2 are SGHTA and FQGNSA. The CDR3 runs 12 residues. The ends were cut back, 0 bases at V and 9 bases at J, with 8 bases in the middle. The chain's CDR3 is CASSLAPGSQYF. The CDR3, as DNA: TGTGCCAGCAGCTTAGCGCCAGGGTCCCAGTACTTC. Filled out from reference TRBV7-2 and TRBJ2-5, the complete variable domain reads GAGVSQSPSNKVTEKGKDVELRCDPISGHTALYWYRQSLGQGLEFLIYFQGNSAPDKSGLPSDRFSAERTGGSVSTLTIQRTQQEDSAVYLCASSLAPGSQYFGPGTRLLVL.

The chain carries TRBV4-1 and TRBJ2-6; 9 bases fit TRBD1. The CDR3 consists of 19 residues. Germline V CDR1 and CDR2: MGHRA, YSYEKL. Trimming at V came to 0 bases and at J to 2 bases, leaving 8 bases not matched to a gene. Here the CDR3 reads CASSQEGRDRVPGANVLTF. The CDR3 DNA is TGCGCCAGCAGCCAAGAAGGGCGGGACAGGGTTCCTGGGGCCAACGTCCTGACTTTC.

The chain is built from TRBV6-5 and TRBJ1-1; no firm D call. Germline CDR1 and CDR2: MNHEY and SVGAGI. This CDR3 comprises 14 residues. Trimming pared 0 bases from V and 3 bases from J, leaving 8 bases between. The CDR3 spells CASSYSPGDTEAFF. In DNA, the CDR3 is TGTGCCAGCAGTTACTCGCCAGGCGACACTGAAGCTTTCTTT.

This chain uses TRBV7-9 with TRBJ2-5; weak D call: TRBD1 (6 bases). This CDR3 comprises 14 residues. With 5 bases removed from V and 2 bases from J, the gap between germline ends came to 12 bases. Germline CDR1 and CDR2: SEHNR and FQNEAQ (reference sequence). The CDR3 here is CASSADRYQETQYF. CDR3 coding DNA: TGTGCCAGCAGCGCAGACAGGTATCAAGAGACCCAGTACTTC.

The J gene is TRBJ1-2, the V gene TRBV5-1, with TRBD1 as a possible D gene (6 bases). The ends were cut back, 3 bases at V and 1 base at J, with 22 bases in the middle. CDR3 size: 18 residues. The germline gives CDR1 SGHRS, CDR2 YFSETQ. CDR3 DNA: TGCGCCAGCAGCTGGGGCGGCACCCCACAGGGCCTTAACTATGGCTACACCTTC. Protein product: CASSWGGTPQGLNYGYTF.

This clone appeared a single time. This chain links TRBV7-2 with TRBJ1-3; D gene ambiguous. The CDR3 is 14 amino acids. Germline CDR1 reads SGHTA; CDR2 reads FQGNSA. Trimming shortened V by 5 bases and J by 0 bases, and 8 bases separated the two germline ends. CDR3: CASSPSFSGNTIYF. The CDR3 bases are TGTGCCAGCAGCCCCAGTTTCTCTGGAAACACCATATATTTT.

Only one count was recorded for this clone. The CDR3 DNA reads TGCGCCAGCAGTGAGTCGGGCACTGGAAACACCATATATTTT. It codes for CASSESGTGNTIYF. The chain recombines TRBV10-1 with TRBJ1-3; D is uncertain. Germline CDR1 reads WNHNN; CDR2 reads SYGVQD (reference sequence). The CDR3 sequence is 14 residues long. V lost 0 bases to trimming and J lost 2 bases, with 5 bases between them.

This clone came up once. The J gene is TRBJ1-1, the V gene TRBV11-3; D remains ambiguous. The germline V and J ends were trimmed by 0 bases and 6 bases, with 14 bases remaining between them. The CDR3 length is 15 residues. The germline CDR1 and CDR2 sequences are SGHNT and YENEEA. The CDR3 loop is CASSLDRAVFPEAFF. The CDR3, as DNA: TGTGCCAGCAGCTTAGATCGAGCGGTATTTCCTGAAGCTTTCTTT.

The V and J genes are TRBV6-6 and TRBJ2-7; 8 bases map to TRBD1. Germline V CDR1 and CDR2: MNHNY, SVGAGI (reference sequence). The CDR3 has 15 amino acids. Trimming took 6 bases from V and 0 from J; bases not matched to a gene: 7. CDR3 in DNA: TGTGCCAGCAGCCAGGGGGCTCAAGCCTCCTACGAGCAGTACGTC. It is translated as CASSQGAQASYEQYV.

The DNA for the CDR3 is TGTGCCAGTCGACCTTGGGAGGGGCGATCCACTGAAGCTTTCTTT. It specifies CASRPWEGRSTEAFF. The rearrangement joins TRBV19 to TRBJ1-1; tentatively, D is TRBD1 (5 bases). The V gene's germline CDR1 is LNHDA and CDR2 SQIVND (reference sequence). V lost 8 bases and J lost 4, with 20 bases in between. The CDR3 sequence is 15 residues long. Based on the CDR3 plus reference TRBV19 and TRBJ1-1, the full variable domain is DGGITQSPKYLFRKEGQNVTLSCEQNLNHDAMYWYRQDPGQGLRLIYYSQIVNDFQKGDIAEGYSVSREKKESFPLTVTSAQKNPTAFYLCASRPWEGRSTEAFFGQGTRLTVV.

V gene TRBV5-5 combines with J gene TRBJ1-2, with 8 nucleotides matching TRBD1. The length of the CDR3 is 14 residues. The germline CDR1 and CDR2 sequences are SGHKS and YYEKEE (reference sequence). V gave up 6 bases and J gave up 1 base; unmatched junction bases: 5. CDR3 protein: CASNAGGYNYGYTF. CDR3 in DNA: TGTGCCAGCAACGCAGGGGGCTATAACTATGGCTACACCTTC.

This rearrangement joins TRBV5-1 to TRBJ1-1; 10 bases agree with TRBD1. CDR3 length: 15 amino acids. In germline, CDR1 is SGHRS, CDR2 YFSETQ. V shed 4 bases and J 4 bases; nucleotides not matched to a gene: 7. The CDR3 sequence: CASSAGQGLRTEAFF. As DNA, the CDR3 is TGCGCCAGCAGCGCGGGACAGGGGTTGCGCACTGAAGCTTTCTTT. Variable domain in full (rest from reference TRBV5-1 and TRBJ1-1): KAGVTQTPRYLIKTRGQQVTLSCSPISGHRSVSWYQQTPGQGLQFLFEYFSETQRNKGNFPGRFSGRQFSNSRSEMNVSTLELGDSALYLCASSAGQGLRTEAFFGQGTRLTVV.

Only a few counts were recorded for this clone. The rearrangement links TRBV18 to TRBJ1-1, with D maybe TRBD1 (6 bases). The V and J ends lost 4 bases and 1 base respectively, with 10 bases between them. Germline CDR1 and CDR2: KGHSH and LQKENI. CDR3 length: 14 amino acids. The CDR3 coding sequence is TGTGCCAGCTCACAACAGGGCCCGAACACTGAAGCTTTCTTT. The encoded protein is CASSQQGPNTEAFF.

The chain couples TRBV18 to TRBJ2-1; 9 nucleotides match TRBD2. The CDR3 has 17 amino acids. Germline CDR1 KGHSH, CDR2 LQKENI. With 3 bases clipped from V and 0 bases from J, the junction kept 6 bases outside the gene matches. CDR3 in DNA: TGTGCCAGCTCACCTGGCCTAGCGGGGAGCTCCTACAATGAGCAGTTCTTC. This translates into CASSPGLAGSSYNEQFF.

The chain recombines TRBV3-1 (or the pseudogene TRBV3-2) with TRBJ2-3; TRBD1 matches 7 bases. The germline CDR1 and CDR2 sequences are LGHDT and YNNKEL (reference sequence). The CDR3 spans 15 residues. Trimming cost V 2 bases and J 6 bases; bases outside gene matches: 8. The CDR3 nucleotides are TGTGCCAGCAGCCAACGACAGGGCACGGGTGATACGCAGTATTTT. This translates into CASSQRQGTGDTQYF.

CDR3 amino acids: CASSFYRDRWEGDTEAFF. CDR3 DNA sequence: TGTGCCAGCAGCTTCTACCGGGACAGGTGGGAAGGGGACACTGAAGCTTTCTTT. V is TRBV7-8 and J is TRBJ1-1, with 8 nucleotides matching TRBD1. Trimming removed 3 bases from V and 3 bases from J; junction bases left unmatched: 15. Germline loops: CDR1 SGHVS, CDR2 FQNEAQ. The CDR3 has 18 residues.

This rearrangement joins TRBV4-1 to TRBJ2-5; 10 nucleotides align to TRBD2. Germline values: CDR1 MGHRA, CDR2 YSYEKL. This CDR3 is 15 amino acids long. With 4 bases clipped from V and 2 bases from J, the junction kept 4 bases outside the gene matches. The CDR3 here is CASSLGLAVQETQYF. In nucleotides, the CDR3 is TGCGCCAGCAGCCTCGGACTAGCGGTACAAGAGACCCAGTACTTC.